A selection of T cell receptor beta chains follows, all from one sample in a study of blood T cell repertoires in COVID-19. TCRdb's table, derived via immunoSEQ multiplex PCR, lists solely in-frame clones and lacks some. This sample has around 200,000 clones, with less than 85% found just once. Sample: peripheral blood. These receptors originate from a woman between 50 and 59 years old with acute or convalescent COVID-19. Each CDR3 is given with its conserved first and last residue. The order of the fields is V gene, CDR3 protein.

TRBV19 | CASRDRAGNSGANVLTF
TRBV5-3 | CARSWPNPPGTSGRMILDVETQYF
TRBV27 | CASSSPRGRTWGEQYF
TRBV14 | CASSQTGRPQETQYF
TRBV30 | CAWSSDVGNTIYF
TRBV27 | CASSDRVYSPLHF
TRBV6-2/TRBV6-3 | CASSSLLAGGRGTQYF
TRBV4-3 | CASSQEILGVGTEAFF
TRBV2 | CASRRDRGNTGELFF
TRBV30 | CAWRDRGYYEQYF